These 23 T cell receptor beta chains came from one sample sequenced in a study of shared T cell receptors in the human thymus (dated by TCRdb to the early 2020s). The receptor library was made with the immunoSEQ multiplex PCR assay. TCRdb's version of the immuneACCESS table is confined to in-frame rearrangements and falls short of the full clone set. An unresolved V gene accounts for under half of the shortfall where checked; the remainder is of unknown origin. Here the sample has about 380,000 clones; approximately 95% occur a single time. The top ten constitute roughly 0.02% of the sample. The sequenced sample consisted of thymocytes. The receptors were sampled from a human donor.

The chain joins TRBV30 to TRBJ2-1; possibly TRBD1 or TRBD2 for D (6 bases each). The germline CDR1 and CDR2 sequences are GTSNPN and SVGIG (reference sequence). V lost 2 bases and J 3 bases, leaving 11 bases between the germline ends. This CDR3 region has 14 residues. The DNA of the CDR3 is TGTGCCTGGAGTAGAGGGGGAGGCTACAATGAGCAGTTCTTC. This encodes CAWSRGGGYNEQFF.

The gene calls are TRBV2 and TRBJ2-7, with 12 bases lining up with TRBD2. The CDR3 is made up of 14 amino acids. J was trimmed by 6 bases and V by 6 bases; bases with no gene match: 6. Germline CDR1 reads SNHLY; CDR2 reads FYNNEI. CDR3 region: CASSGLAGKVEQYF. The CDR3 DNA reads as TGTGCCAGCAGCGGACTAGCGGGGAAGGTCGAGCAGTACTTC.

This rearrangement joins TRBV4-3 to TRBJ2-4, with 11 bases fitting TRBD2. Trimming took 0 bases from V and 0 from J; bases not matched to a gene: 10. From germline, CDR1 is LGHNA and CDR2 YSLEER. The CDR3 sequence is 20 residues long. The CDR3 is CASSQDSGTSGSLAKNIQYF. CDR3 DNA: TGCGCCAGCAGCCAAGATTCCGGGACTAGCGGATCATTAGCCAAAAACATTCAGTACTTC.

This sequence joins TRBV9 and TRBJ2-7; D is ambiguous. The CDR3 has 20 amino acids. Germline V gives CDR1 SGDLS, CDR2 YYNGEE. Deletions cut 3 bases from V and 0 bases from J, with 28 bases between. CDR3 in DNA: TGTGCCAGCAGCGAAAAGTTGCCCTTGGTGGTTTTGACGGGCTCCTACGAGCAGTACTTC. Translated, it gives CASSEKLPLVVLTGSYEQYF.

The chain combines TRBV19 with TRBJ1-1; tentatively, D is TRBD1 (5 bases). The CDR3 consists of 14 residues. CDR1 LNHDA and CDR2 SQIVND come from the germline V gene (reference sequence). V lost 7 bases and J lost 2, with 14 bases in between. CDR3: CASIAAGDNTEAFF. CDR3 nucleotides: TGTGCCAGTATAGCCGCGGGGGATAACACTGAAGCTTTCTTT.

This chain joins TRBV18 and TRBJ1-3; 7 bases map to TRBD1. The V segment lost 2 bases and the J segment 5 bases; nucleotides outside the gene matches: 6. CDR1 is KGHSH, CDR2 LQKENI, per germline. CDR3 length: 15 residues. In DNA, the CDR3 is TGTGCCAGCTCACCATCTGACAGGGATAGAAACACCATATATTTT. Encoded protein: CASSPSDRDRNTIYF.

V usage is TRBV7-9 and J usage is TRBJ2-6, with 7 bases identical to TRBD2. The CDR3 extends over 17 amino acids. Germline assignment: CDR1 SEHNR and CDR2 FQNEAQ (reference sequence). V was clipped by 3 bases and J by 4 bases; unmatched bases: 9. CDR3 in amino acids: CASSFFFAGAGANVLTF. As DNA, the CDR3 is TGTGCCAGCAGCTTTTTTTTTGCGGGAGCCGGGGCCAACGTCCTGACTTTC.

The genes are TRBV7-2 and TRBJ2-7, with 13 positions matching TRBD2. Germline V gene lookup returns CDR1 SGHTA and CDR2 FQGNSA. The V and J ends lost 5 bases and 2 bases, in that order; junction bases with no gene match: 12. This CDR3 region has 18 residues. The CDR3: CASSPSGTSGTTPYEQYF. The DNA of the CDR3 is TGTGCCAGCAGCCCCTCCGGGACTAGCGGGACTACGCCCTACGAGCAGTACTTC. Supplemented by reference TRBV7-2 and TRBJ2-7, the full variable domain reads GAGVSQSPSNKVTEKGKDVELRCDPISGHTALYWYRQSLGQGLEFLIYFQGNSAPDKSGLPSDRFSAERTGGSVSTLTIQRTQQEDSAVYLCASSPSGTSGTTPYEQYFGPGTRLTVT.

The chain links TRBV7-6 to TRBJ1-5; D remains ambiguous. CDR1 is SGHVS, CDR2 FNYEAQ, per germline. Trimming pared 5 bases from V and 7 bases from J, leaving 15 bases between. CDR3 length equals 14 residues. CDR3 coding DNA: TGTGCCAGCAGCGCGCGGGGTCACGACCAGCCCCAGCATTTT. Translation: CASSARGHDQPQHF.

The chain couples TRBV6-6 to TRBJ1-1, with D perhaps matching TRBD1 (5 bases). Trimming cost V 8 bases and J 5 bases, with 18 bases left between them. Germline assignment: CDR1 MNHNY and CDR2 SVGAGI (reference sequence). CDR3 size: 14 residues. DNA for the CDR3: TGTGCCAGCTCGGGGGGGGGTAGGCAAACTGAAGCTTTCTTT. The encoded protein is CASSGGGRQTEAFF.

For the CDR3, the DNA is TGTGCCTGGACCCCAGGGGTCGAGGCGGACTATGGCTACACCTTC. It translates to CAWTPGVEADYGYTF. This chain connects TRBV30 to TRBJ1-2; D is possibly TRBD1 (6 bases). Trimming shortened V by 4 bases and J by 3 bases, and 18 bases separated the two germline ends. Germline V gene lookup returns CDR1 GTSNPN and CDR2 SVGIG (reference sequence). CDR3 size: 15 residues.

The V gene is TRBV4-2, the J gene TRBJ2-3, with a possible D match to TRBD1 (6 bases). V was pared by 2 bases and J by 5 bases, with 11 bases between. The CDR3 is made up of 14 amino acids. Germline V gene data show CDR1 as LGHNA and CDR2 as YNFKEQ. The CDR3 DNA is TGTGCCAGCAGCCAACCTCAGGGACAAGATACGCAGTATTTT. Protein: CASSQPQGQDTQYF.

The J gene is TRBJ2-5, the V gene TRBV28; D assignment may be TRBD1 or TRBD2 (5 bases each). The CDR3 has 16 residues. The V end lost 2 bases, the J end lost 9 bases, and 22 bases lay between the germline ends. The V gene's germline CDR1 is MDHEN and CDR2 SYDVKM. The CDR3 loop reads CASSLITRGRKEAQYF. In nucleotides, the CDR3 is TGTGCCAGCAGTTTAATAACACGGGGCCGGAAGGAGGCCCAGTACTTC.

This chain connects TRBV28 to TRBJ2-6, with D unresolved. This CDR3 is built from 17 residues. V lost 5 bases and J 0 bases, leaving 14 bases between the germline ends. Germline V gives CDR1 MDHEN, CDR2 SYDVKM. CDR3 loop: CASSPTLPYSGANVLTF. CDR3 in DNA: TGTGCCAGCAGTCCTACCTTGCCCTACTCTGGGGCCAACGTCCTGACTTTC.

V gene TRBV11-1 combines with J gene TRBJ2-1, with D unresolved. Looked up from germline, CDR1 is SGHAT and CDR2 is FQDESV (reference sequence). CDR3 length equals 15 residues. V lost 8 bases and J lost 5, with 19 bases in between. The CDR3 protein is CASGLKHTADNEQFF. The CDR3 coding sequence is TGTGCCAGCGGCCTAAAACACACGGCGGACAATGAGCAGTTCTTC.

CDR3 protein: CASSPGGSGERTDTQYF. CDR3 in DNA: TGTGCCAGCAGTCCAGGAGGTAGCGGTGAACGCACAGATACGCAGTATTTT. This chain links TRBV27 with TRBJ2-3; perhaps TRBD2 as D (6 bases). The CDR3 extends over 17 amino acids. V gave up 5 bases and J gave up 1 base, with 19 bases separating them. Per germline, CDR1 MNHEY and CDR2 SMNVEV (reference sequence).

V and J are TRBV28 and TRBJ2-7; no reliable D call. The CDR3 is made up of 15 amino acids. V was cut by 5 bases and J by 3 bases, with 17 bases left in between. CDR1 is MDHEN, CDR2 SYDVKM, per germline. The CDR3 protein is CASSLGPNSHYEQYF. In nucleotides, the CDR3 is TGTGCCAGCAGTCTCGGACCCAATTCCCACTACGAGCAGTACTTC.

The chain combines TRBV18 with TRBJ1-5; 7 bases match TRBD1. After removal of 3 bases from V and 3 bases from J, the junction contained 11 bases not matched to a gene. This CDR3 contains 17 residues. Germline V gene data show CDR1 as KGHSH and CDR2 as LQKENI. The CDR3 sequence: CASSPVPGQRPNQPQHF. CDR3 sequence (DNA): TGTGCCAGCTCACCGGTTCCGGGACAGAGACCCAATCAGCCCCAGCATTTT.

CDR3 residues: CSVEAGYGYEQYF. DNA for the CDR3: TGCAGCGTTGAGGCAGGGTACGGGTACGAGCAGTACTTC. This chain uses TRBV29-1 with TRBJ2-7; the D gene is possibly TRBD1 (5 bases). In germline, CDR1 is SQVTM, CDR2 ANQGSEA. Deletions cut 3 bases from V and 4 bases from J, with 13 bases between. The CDR3 is made up of 13 amino acids.

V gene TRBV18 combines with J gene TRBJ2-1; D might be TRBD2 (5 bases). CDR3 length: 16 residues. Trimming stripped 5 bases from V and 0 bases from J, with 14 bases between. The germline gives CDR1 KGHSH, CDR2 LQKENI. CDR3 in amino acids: CASSRYSGSSYNEQFF. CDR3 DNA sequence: TGTGCCAGCTCAAGGTACTCGGGAAGCTCCTACAATGAGCAGTTCTTC.

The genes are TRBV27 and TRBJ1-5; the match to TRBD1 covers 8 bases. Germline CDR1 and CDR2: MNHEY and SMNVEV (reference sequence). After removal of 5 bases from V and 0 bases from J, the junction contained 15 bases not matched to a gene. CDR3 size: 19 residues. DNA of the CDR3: TGTGCCAGCAGTCTTAAGCCGACCGGGACAGGCTATAGCAATCAGCCCCAGCATTTT. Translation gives CASSLKPTGTGYSNQPQHF.

Here the CDR3 reads CASSTIRQNTEAFF. CDR3 nucleotide sequence: TGTGCCAGTAGTACAATACGACAAAACACTGAAGCTTTCTTT. The chain carries TRBV19 and TRBJ1-1; D is unresolved. The CDR3 has 14 residues. CDR1 and CDR2 (germline): LNHDA, SQIVND (reference sequence). V was pared by 4 bases and J by 2 bases, with 11 bases between. Supplemented by reference TRBV19 and TRBJ1-1, the full variable domain reads DGGITQSPKYLFRKEGQNVTLSCEQNLNHDAMYWYRQDPGQGLRLIYYSQIVNDFQKGDIAEGYSVSREKKESFPLTVTSAQKNPTAFYLCASSTIRQNTEAFFGQGTRLTVV.

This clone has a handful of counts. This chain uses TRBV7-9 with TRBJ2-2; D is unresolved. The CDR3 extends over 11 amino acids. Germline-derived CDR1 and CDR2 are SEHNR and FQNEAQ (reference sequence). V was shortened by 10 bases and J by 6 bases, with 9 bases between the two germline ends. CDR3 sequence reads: CATSGAGELFF. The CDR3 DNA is TGTGCCACCTCCGGAGCCGGGGAGCTGTTTTTT.